Listed here is a single T cell receptor beta chain. The antigen remains unidentified. There were at least 6 micrograms of total RNA extracted from every sample. The data were obtained in a study of blood T cells in healthy people across ages. Study-wide results and caveats: Investigators viewed diversity estimates from one million T cells as underestimates, the study reported.

The CDR3 contains 16 residues. Germline assignment: CDR1 MNHEY and CDR2 SVGEGT. Trimming removed 5 bases from V and 0 bases from J, with 14 bases in between. A second about 7 to 12 cycle PCR used barcoded and J-beta primers. TCRdb reanalysed the 5' RACE reads using MiXCR and keeps one entry per CDR3 protein. Of 1.2 million to 1.5 million distinct CDR3 sequences in the sample, around 59% were seen once. The V call is TRBV6-2 or TRBV6-3, the J call TRBJ2-1, with D tentatively TRBD1 (6 bases). Sample: blood. The sequence was collected from a man aged 18 to 29 in good health. The CDR3 DNA reads as TGTGCCAGCAGTCTTGGGGGCCACAGCTCCTACAATGAGCAGTTCTTC. This encodes CASSLGGHSSYNEQFF.